This TCR beta chain came from a study of T cell repertoires in cytomegalovirus infection. For the study at large: Selection of CMV epitopes for the study included recently identified HLA-C-restricted and well-studied HLA-B-restricted ones.

This clonotype was detected only a few times. Its cognate antigen is unknown. From the reads, TCRdb called clonotypes with MiXCR, one entry per CDR3 protein. The sample contains about 220,000 distinct CDR3 sequences, 38% of which appear only once. This CDR3 has 15 amino acids. Germline loops: CDR1 ENHRY, CDR2 SYGVKD. V was pared by 3 bases and J by 2 bases, with 5 bases of the junction left unmatched. The chain uses TRBV10-3 and TRBJ2-7, with 9 nucleotides matching TRBD1. The TCR originated in a human donor in good health (CMV status not recorded). Some clones in this sample may be carry-over from other donors' samples. Sequences were derived from CD8+ T cells from cultured PBMCs, sampled from culture after CMV antigen stimulation. This CDR3 reads CAISEGQGITYEQYF. The CDR3 bases are TGTGCCATCAGTGAAGGACAGGGGATAACCTACGAGCAGTACTTC.